This TCR beta chain was documented in a study of blood T cell repertoires in COVID-19. Study details: The United States, Italy and Spain supplied acute and convalescent COVID-19 samples. Sources were T cells, B-cell-depleted T cells, or PBMCs; the material itself was cDNA or gDNA.

The V end lost 0 bases, the J end lost 0 bases, and 12 bases lay between the germline ends. The germline V gene has CDR1 SGHTS and CDR2 YDEGEE. CDR3 length: 16 amino acids. This clone is a singleton in its sample. How the authors handled the data: Reference gene primer amplification gave nucleated cell count estimates. Measured with immunoSEQ multiplex PCR; TCRdb has only the in-frame clones, and not every one. V and J calls and clone size are as listed in that table; D and trimming were resolved from the DNA. The sample has about 220,000 clones; around 84% are singletons. This receptor was obtained from a woman aged 55-75 years who had recovered from COVID-19. The sample comprised peripheral blood. The rearrangement joins TRBV5-8 to TRBJ2-5; possibly TRBD1 for D (5 bases). The DNA for the CDR3 is TGTGCCAGCAGCTTGGGGGGCTCGCCTTACCAAGAGACCCAGTACTTC. This sequence encodes CASSLGGSPYQETQYF.